Below, 22 T cell receptor beta chains from the same sample are listed, as sequenced in a study of T-cell reconstitution after alpha-beta-depleted transplantation in children. During its preparation, the TCRbeta library received unique molecular identifiers. Each CDR3 protein gets one entry after TCRdb re-called the PCR reads with MiXCR. The sample lists 600,000 to 700,000 distinct CDR3 sequences; roughly 15% were seen once. The sample consisted of PBMCs from the stem cell graft donor, taken from the stem cell graft. These receptors were taken from a human donor who donated a stem cell graft to a child with acute myeloid leukemia.

V is TRBV6-2 or TRBV6-3 and J is TRBJ2-5, with D perhaps being TRBD1 or TRBD2 (5 bases each). The germline V gene has CDR1 MNHEY and CDR2 SVGEGT. There are 17 residues in the CDR3. Trimming took 6 bases from V and 5 from J, leaving 25 bases between them. In DNA, the CDR3 is TGTGCCAGCAGCTTACCCCTCGAGGGACCACCGGAGGAGACCCAGTACTTC. This sequence encodes CASSLPLEGPPEETQYF.

The chain links TRBV5-1 to TRBJ2-1; D tentatively reads TRBD1 or TRBD2 (7 bases each). Per germline, CDR1 SGHRS and CDR2 YFSETQ. Deletions cut 5 bases from V and 4 bases from J, with 13 bases between. The CDR3 totals 14 residues. For the CDR3, the DNA is TGCGCCAGCAGTCGACAGGGAGGGTACAATGAGCAGTTCTTC. This sequence encodes CASSRQGGYNEQFF.

The chain couples TRBV7-9 to TRBJ2-3, with unresolved D. CDR1 is SEHNR and CDR2 is FQNEAQ in the germline V gene (reference sequence). V lost 5 bases, J lost 5 bases, and 14 bases lay in between. This CDR3 is built from 14 residues. CDR3 sequence: CASSATEVEDTQYF. CDR3 coding DNA: TGTGCCAGCAGCGCCACAGAGGTGGAAGATACGCAGTATTTT.

The chain couples TRBV7-8 to TRBJ1-1; possible D gene TRBD1, 5 bases. Between the trimmed V and J ends, which lost 0 bases and 2 bases, there was a span of 13 bases. CDR1 SGHVS and CDR2 FQNEAQ come from the germline V gene. The CDR3 loop spans 16 amino acids. The CDR3, as DNA: TGTGCCAGCAGCTTAGCCTCCTTGGGGGGTAACACTGAAGCTTTCTTT. Translated: CASSLASLGGNTEAFF.

This clonotype was recorded many times. This chain joins TRBV6-1 and TRBJ1-4, with a possible D match to TRBD1 (6 bases). V lost 6 bases to trimming and J lost 4 bases, with 15 bases between them. The germline CDR1 and CDR2 sequences are MNHNS and SASEGT. The CDR3 contains 15 residues. CDR3 in amino acids: CASRARGGNNEKLFF. The CDR3 DNA reads as TGTGCCAGCAGGGCCCGGGGGGGCAATAATGAAAAACTGTTTTTT.

This clonotype was detected ten times or more. The genes are TRBV20-1 and TRBJ1-1; D not resolved. Looked up from germline, CDR1 is DFQATT and CDR2 is SNEGSKA (reference sequence). This CDR3 has 13 residues. Trimming took off 3 bases at V and 5 bases at J, with 13 bases between the two ends. The CDR3 protein is CSASRNQRTEAFF. The CDR3 DNA is TGCAGTGCTAGTAGAAACCAGAGGACTGAAGCTTTCTTT.

Ten or more counts support this clonotype. The chain combines TRBV20-1 with TRBJ1-1, with a weak D call TRBD1 (5 bases). Per germline, CDR1 DFQATT and CDR2 SNEGSKA (reference sequence). Trimming shortened V by 6 bases and J by 8 bases, and 16 bases separated the two germline ends. The CDR3 covers 12 residues. The CDR3 nucleotides read TGCAGTGCCGTGGGGGGGGGTGAGGAAGCTTTCTTT. Its protein is CSAVGGGEEAFF.

This clonotype was seen a handful of times. The rearrangement links TRBV12-3 or TRBV12-4 to TRBJ2-5; D is undetermined. Trimming removed 5 bases at V and 2 bases at J, with 15 bases between. CDR3 size: 15 residues. The CDR3 nucleotides read TGTGCCAGCAGTCCCGCCGTCTGGGGACAAGAGACCCAGTACTTC. Its translation is CASSPAVWGQETQYF.

This clonotype has only a few counts. V usage is TRBV12-3 or TRBV12-4 and J usage is TRBJ1-2; 9 bases are a match to TRBD1. Trimming at V came to 6 bases and at J to 8 bases, leaving 16 bases not matched to a gene. CDR3 length equals 16 residues. The CDR3 here is CASSPRVGTGRTGYTF. The CDR3 DNA reads TGTGCCAGCAGCCCAAGAGTAGGGACAGGGAGAACAGGCTACACCTTC.

The chain employs TRBV20-1 and TRBJ2-2; D remains unclear. This CDR3 is 15 amino acids long. The germline V gene encodes CDR1 DFQATT and CDR2 SNEGSKA (reference sequence). Trimming pared 0 bases from V and 1 base from J, leaving 9 bases between. Written as DNA, the CDR3 is TGCAGTGCTAGAGATCCAGATATGAACACCGGGGAGCTGTTTTTT. This encodes CSARDPDMNTGELFF.

The chain combines TRBV6-2 or TRBV6-3 with TRBJ2-1; weak D call: TRBD2 (7 bases). Trimming shortened V by 2 bases and J by 2 bases, and 19 bases separated the two germline ends. This CDR3 has 18 amino acids. Germline loops: CDR1 MNHEY, CDR2 SVGEGT. DNA for the CDR3: TGTGCCAGCAGTTACCCCGTCGACGAGGGGGGGGCCTACAATGAGCAGTTCTTC. Translated: CASSYPVDEGGAYNEQFF.

This clonotype was observed a few times. V is TRBV13 and J is TRBJ1-3, with 7 bases aligning to TRBD1. Germline trimming cut 5 bases from V and 0 bases from J; bases unmatched to any gene: 4. This CDR3 contains 15 residues. The germline gives CDR1 PRHDT, CDR2 FYEKMQ (reference sequence). As DNA, the CDR3 is TGTGCCAGCAGCACCAACAGGGGCTCTGGAAACACCATATATTTT. It codes for CASSTNRGSGNTIYF.

The genes are TRBV20-1 and TRBJ2-5; D is perhaps TRBD2 (5 bases). V lost 6 bases and J lost 5, with 19 bases in between. CDR3 length: 14 amino acids. The germline gives CDR1 DFQATT, CDR2 SNEGSKA (reference sequence). This CDR3 is CSAPGRTSSETQYF. The CDR3 bases are TGCAGTGCGCCCGGAAGGACTTCAAGCGAGACCCAGTACTTC.

This clonotype was detected ten times or more. The CDR3 bases are TGTGCCAGCAGTTACTCAAATCAGCCCCTCCACTTT. Protein product: CASSYSNQPLHF. The chain carries TRBV6-5 and TRBJ1-6, with unresolved D. The V and J ends lost 0 bases and 13 bases respectively, with 7 bases between them. CDR3 size: 12 residues. Looked up from germline, CDR1 is MNHEY and CDR2 is SVGAGI.

This clonotype was observed a handful of times. The chain joins TRBV27 to TRBJ2-3; 16 positions agree with TRBD2. CDR3 length: 19 residues. V shed 5 bases and J 2 bases; nucleotides not matched to a gene: 10. Looked up from germline, CDR1 is MNHEY and CDR2 is SMNVEV (reference sequence). The CDR3 here is CASSLRGLAGGRNTDTQYF. In DNA, the CDR3 is TGTGCCAGCAGTCTACGGGGACTAGCGGGGGGGCGGAACACAGATACGCAGTATTTT.

The chain couples TRBV20-1 to TRBJ1-2; 7 bases agree with TRBD1. CDR1 and CDR2 from the germline V gene are DFQATT and SNEGSKA (reference sequence). V shed 3 bases and J 4 bases; nucleotides not matched to a gene: 5. The CDR3 sequence is 13 residues long. CDR3 sequence reads: CSARGGQSYGYTF. CDR3 nucleotides: TGCAGTGCTAGGGGGGGACAGTCCTATGGCTACACCTTC.

This clonotype was observed a few times. This chain connects TRBV13 to TRBJ2-3; 8 bases fit TRBD2. The CDR3 length is 14 residues. The germline gives CDR1 PRHDT, CDR2 FYEKMQ (reference sequence). The V gene end was trimmed by 3 bases and the J gene end by 6 bases; junction bases not matched to a gene: 5. The CDR3 DNA reads TGTGCCAGCAGCTTTAGGCGGGAGGCGGATACGCAGTATTTT. Translating gives CASSFRREADTQYF. Looking up the rest from reference TRBV13 and TRBJ2-3 gives the full variable domain: AAGVIQSPRHLIKEKRETATLKCYPIPRHDTVYWYQQGPGQDPQFLISFYEKMQSDKGSIPDRFSAQQFSDYHSELNMSSLELGDSALYFCASSFRREADTQYFGPGTRLTVL.

V gene TRBV7-9 combines with J gene TRBJ1-1; D is unresolved. CDR1 is SEHNR, CDR2 FQNEAQ, per germline (reference sequence). The CDR3 is 14 amino acids. V lost 1 base and J lost 9, with 15 bases in between. CDR3 sequence (DNA): TGTGCCAGCAGCTTAGTATTGGTCGCGGTCAAAGCTTTCTTT. It translates to CASSLVLVAVKAFF.

This clonotype was seen more than once but under ten times. The rearrangement uses TRBV12-3 or TRBV12-4 and TRBJ2-3, with D perhaps matching TRBD2 (5 bases). The CDR3 contains 13 residues. The V end was cut by 3 bases, the J end by 5 bases, with 9 bases between. CDR3 protein: CASSLDFQDTQYF. As DNA, the CDR3 is TGTGCCAGCAGTTTGGACTTTCAAGATACGCAGTATTTT.

This clonotype was detected many times. V and J are TRBV20-1 and TRBJ2-3, with a tentative D call TRBD2 (6 bases). Per the germline V gene, CDR1 is DFQATT and CDR2 is SNEGSKA (reference sequence). Trimming shortened V by 6 bases and J by 1 base, and 11 bases separated the two germline ends. This CDR3 has 13 residues. The CDR3 DNA sequence: TGCAGTGCCCCGGGGGAGGGCACAGATACGCAGTATTTT. Amino acids: CSAPGEGTDTQYF.

V is TRBV24-1 and J is TRBJ2-3; maybe TRBD1 (6 bases). This CDR3 has 14 residues. The V gene's germline CDR1 is KGHDR and CDR2 SFDVKD. The V end was cut by 2 bases, the J end by 3 bases, with 8 bases between. CDR3 DNA: TGTGCCACCAGTGATTCTACAGGGACAGATACGCAGTATTTT. It is translated as CATSDSTGTDTQYF.

This clonotype was observed many times. The chain employs TRBV10-3 and TRBJ1-6; TRBD1 agrees at 9 bases. With 8 bases clipped from V and 8 bases from J, the junction kept 4 bases outside the gene matches. The CDR3 has 13 amino acids. The germline V gene encodes CDR1 ENHRY and CDR2 SYGVKD. Here the CDR3 reads CAIRQGVDSPLHF. The CDR3 region has the DNA TGTGCCATCCGACAGGGGGTAGATTCACCCCTCCACTTT.